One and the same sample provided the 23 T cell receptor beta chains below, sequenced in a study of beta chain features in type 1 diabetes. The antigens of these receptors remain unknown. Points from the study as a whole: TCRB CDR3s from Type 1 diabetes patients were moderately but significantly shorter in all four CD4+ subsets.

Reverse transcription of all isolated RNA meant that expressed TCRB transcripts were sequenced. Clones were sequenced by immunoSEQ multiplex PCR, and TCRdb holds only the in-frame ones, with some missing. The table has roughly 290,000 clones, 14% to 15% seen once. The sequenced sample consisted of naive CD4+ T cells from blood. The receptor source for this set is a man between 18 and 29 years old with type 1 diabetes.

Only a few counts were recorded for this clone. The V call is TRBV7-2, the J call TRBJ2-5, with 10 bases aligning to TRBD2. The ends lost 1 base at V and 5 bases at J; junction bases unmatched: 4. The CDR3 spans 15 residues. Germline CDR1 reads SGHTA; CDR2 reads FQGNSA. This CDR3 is CASSLVGTSVETQYF. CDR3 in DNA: TGTGCCAGCAGCTTAGTCGGGACTAGCGTCGAGACCCAGTACTTC.

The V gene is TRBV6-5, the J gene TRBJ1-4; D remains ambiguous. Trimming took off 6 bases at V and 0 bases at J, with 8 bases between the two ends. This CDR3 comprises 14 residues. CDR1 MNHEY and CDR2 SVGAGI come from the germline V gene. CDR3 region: CASRPTATNEKLFF. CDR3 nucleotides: TGTGCCAGCAGGCCCACAGCAACTAATGAAAAACTGTTTTTT.

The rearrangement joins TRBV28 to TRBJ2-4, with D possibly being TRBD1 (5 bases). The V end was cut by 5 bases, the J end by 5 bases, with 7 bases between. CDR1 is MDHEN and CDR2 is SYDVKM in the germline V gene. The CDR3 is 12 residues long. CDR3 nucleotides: TGTGCCAGCAGTCTGACAGAAAACATTCAGTACTTC. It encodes CASSLTENIQYF.

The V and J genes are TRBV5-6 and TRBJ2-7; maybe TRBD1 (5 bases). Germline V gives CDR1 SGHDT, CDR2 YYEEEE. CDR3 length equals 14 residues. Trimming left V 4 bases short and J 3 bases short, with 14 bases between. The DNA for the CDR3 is TGTGCCAGCAGCAAATTTTCAGGGTTCTACGAGCAGTACTTC. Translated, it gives CASSKFSGFYEQYF. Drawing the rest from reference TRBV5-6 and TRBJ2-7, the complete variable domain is DAGVTQSPTHLIKTRGQQVTLRCSPKSGHDTVSWYQQALGQGPQFIFQYYEEEERQRGNFPDRFSGHQFPNYSSELNVNALLLGDSALYLCASSKFSGFYEQYFGPGTRLTVT.

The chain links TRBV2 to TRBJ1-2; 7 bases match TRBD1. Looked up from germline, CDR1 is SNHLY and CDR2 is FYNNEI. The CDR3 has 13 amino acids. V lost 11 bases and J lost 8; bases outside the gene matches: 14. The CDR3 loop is CAGRQGEAFGYTF. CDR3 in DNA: TGTGCCGGCCGACAGGGAGAAGCGTTCGGCTACACCTTC. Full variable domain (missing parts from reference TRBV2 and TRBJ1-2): EPEVTQTPSHQVTQMGQEVILRCVPISNHLYFYWYRQILGQKVEFLVSFYNNEISEKSEIFDDQFSVERPDGSNFTLKIRSTKLEDSAMYFCAGRQGEAFGYTFGSGTRLTVV.

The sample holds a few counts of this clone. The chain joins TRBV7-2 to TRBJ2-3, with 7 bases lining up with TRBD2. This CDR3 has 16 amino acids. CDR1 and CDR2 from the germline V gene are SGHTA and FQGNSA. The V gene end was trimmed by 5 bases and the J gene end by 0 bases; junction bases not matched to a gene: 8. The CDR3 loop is CASSPRGGSSTDTQYF. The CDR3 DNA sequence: TGTGCCAGCAGCCCACGGGGAGGGTCGAGCACAGATACGCAGTATTTT.

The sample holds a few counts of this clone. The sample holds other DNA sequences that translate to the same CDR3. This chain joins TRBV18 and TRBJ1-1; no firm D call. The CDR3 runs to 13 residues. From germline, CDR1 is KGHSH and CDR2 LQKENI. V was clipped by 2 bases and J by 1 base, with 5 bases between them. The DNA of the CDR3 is TGTGCCAGCTCACCATCACAGAACACTGAAGCTTTCTTT. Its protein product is CASSPSQNTEAFF.

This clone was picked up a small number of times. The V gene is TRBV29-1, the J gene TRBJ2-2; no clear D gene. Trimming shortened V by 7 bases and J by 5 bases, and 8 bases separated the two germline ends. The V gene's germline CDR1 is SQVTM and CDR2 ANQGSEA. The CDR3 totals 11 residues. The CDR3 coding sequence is TGCAGCGCGCGAGGTACCGGGGAGCTGTTTTTT. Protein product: CSARGTGELFF.

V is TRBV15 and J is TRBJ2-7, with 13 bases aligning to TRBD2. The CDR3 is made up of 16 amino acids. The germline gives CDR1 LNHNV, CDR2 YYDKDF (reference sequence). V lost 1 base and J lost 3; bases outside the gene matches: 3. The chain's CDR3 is CATSRGTSGSRYEQYF. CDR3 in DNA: TGTGCCACCAGCAGAGGGACTAGCGGGAGCCGCTACGAGCAGTACTTC.

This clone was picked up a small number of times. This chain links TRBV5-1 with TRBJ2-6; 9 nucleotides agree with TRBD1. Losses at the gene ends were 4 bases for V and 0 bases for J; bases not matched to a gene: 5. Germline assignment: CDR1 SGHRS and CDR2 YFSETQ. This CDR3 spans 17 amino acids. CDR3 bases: TGCGCCAGCAGCGAAACAGGGGGCTCCTCTGGGGCCAACGTCCTGACTTTC. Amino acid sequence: CASSETGGSSGANVLTF. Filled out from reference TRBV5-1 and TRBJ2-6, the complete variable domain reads KAGVTQTPRYLIKTRGQQVTLSCSPISGHRSVSWYQQTPGQGLQFLFEYFSETQRNKGNFPGRFSGRQFSNSRSEMNVSTLELGDSALYLCASSETGGSSGANVLTFGAGSRLTVL.

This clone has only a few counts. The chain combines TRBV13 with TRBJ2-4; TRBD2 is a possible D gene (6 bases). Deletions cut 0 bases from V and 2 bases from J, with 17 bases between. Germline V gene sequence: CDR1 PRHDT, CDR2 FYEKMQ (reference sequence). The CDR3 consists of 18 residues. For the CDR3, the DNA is TGTGCCAGCAGCTTAGGCCTAACCGTCCGGGAGTCCAAAAACATTCAGTACTTC. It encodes CASSLGLTVRESKNIQYF. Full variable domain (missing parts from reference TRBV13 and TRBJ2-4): AAGVIQSPRHLIKEKRETATLKCYPIPRHDTVYWYQQGPGQDPQFLISFYEKMQSDKGSIPDRFSAQQFSDYHSELNMSSLELGDSALYFCASSLGLTVRESKNIQYFGAGTRLSVL.

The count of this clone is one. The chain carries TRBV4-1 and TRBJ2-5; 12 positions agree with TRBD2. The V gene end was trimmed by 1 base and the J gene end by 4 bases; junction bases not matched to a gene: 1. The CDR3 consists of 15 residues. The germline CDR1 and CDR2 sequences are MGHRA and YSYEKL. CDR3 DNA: TGCGCCAGCAGCCAAGGACTAGCGGGAGCAGAGACCCAGTACTTC. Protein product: CASSQGLAGAETQYF.

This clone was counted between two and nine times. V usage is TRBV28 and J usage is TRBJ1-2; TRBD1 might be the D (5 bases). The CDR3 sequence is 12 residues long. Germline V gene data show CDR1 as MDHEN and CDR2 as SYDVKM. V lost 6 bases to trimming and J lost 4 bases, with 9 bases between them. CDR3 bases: TGTGCCAGCAGGTCCGACAGCTATGGCTACACCTTC. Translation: CASRSDSYGYTF.

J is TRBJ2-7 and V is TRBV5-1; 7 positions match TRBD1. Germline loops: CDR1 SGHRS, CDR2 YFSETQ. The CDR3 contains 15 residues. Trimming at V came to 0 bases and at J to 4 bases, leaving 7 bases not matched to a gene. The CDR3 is CASSLARGTGYEQYF. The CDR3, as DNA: TGCGCCAGCAGCTTGGCCAGGGGGACGGGGTACGAGCAGTACTTC.

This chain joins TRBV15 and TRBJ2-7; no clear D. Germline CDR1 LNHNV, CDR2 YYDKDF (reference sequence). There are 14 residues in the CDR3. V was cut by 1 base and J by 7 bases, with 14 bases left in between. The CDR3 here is CATSRVQTQGEQYF. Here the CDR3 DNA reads TGTGCCACCAGCAGAGTTCAGACTCAAGGTGAGCAGTACTTC.

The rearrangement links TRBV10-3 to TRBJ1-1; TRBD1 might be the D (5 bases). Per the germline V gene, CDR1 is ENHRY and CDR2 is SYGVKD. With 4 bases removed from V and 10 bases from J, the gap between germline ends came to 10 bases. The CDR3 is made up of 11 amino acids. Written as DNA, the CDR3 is TGTGCCATCAGTGCAGGGAATGCAGCTTTCTTT. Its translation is CAISAGNAAFF.

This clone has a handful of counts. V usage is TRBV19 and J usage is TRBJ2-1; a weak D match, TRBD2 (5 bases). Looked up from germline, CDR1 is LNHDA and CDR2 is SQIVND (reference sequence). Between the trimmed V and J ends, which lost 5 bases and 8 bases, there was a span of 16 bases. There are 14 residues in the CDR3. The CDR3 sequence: CASSRLTGLDEQFF. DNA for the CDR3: TGTGCCAGTAGTCGACTAACCGGACTCGATGAGCAGTTCTTC.

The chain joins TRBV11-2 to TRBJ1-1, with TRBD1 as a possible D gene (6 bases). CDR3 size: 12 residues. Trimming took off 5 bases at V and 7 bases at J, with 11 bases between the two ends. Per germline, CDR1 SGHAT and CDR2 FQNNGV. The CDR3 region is CASSPQGIEAFF. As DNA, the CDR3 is TGTGCCAGCAGCCCACAGGGAATTGAAGCTTTCTTT. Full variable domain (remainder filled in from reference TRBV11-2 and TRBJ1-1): EAGVAQSPRYKIIEKRQSVAFWCNPISGHATLYWYQQILGQGPKLLIQFQNNGVVDDSQLPKDRFSAERLKGVDSTLKIQPAKLEDSAVYLCASSPQGIEAFFGQGTRLTVV.

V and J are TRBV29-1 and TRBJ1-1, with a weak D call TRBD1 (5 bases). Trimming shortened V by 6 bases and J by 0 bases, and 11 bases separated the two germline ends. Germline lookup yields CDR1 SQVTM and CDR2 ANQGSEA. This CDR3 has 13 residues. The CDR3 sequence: CSVSRVMNTEAFF. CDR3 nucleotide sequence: TGCAGCGTATCCAGGGTCATGAACACTGAAGCTTTCTTT.

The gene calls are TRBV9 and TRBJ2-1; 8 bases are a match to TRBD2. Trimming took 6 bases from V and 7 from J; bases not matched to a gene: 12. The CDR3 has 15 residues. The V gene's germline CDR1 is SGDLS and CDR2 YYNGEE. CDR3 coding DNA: TGTGCCAGCACCCTAAGGGCAGCGGGAGAGAATGAGCAGTTCTTC. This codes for CASTLRAAGENEQFF.

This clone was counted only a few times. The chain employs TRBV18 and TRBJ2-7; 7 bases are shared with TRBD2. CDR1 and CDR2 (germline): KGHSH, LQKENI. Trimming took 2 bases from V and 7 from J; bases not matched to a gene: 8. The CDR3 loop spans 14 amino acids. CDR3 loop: CASSPGPGREEQYF. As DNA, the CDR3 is TGTGCCAGCTCACCAGGTCCAGGGAGGGAAGAGCAGTACTTC.

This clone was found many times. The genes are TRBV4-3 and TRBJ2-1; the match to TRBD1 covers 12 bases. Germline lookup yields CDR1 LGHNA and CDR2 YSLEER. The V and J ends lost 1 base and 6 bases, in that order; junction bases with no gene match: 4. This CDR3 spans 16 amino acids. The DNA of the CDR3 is TGCGCCAGCAGCCAAGTTCCGGGACAGGGGGCCAATGAGCAGTTCTTC. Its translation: CASSQVPGQGANEQFF.

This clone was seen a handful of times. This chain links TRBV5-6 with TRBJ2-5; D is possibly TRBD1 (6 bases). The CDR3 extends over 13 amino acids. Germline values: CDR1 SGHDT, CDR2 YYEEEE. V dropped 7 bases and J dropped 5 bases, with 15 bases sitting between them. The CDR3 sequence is CASWDTRMETQYF. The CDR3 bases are TGTGCCAGCTGGGACACTAGGATGGAGACCCAGTACTTC.